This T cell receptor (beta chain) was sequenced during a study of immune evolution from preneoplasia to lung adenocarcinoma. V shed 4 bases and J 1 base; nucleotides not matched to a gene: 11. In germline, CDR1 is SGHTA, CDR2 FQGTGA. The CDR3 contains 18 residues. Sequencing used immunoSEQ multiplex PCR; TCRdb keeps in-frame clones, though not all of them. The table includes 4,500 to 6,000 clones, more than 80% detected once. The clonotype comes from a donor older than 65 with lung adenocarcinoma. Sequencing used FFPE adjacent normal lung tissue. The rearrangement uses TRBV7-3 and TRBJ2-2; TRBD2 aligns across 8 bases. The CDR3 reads CASSSREGGGKNTGELFF. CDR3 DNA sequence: TGTGCCAGCAGCTCGAGGGAAGGCGGGGGGAAGAACACCGGGGAGCTGTTTTTT.